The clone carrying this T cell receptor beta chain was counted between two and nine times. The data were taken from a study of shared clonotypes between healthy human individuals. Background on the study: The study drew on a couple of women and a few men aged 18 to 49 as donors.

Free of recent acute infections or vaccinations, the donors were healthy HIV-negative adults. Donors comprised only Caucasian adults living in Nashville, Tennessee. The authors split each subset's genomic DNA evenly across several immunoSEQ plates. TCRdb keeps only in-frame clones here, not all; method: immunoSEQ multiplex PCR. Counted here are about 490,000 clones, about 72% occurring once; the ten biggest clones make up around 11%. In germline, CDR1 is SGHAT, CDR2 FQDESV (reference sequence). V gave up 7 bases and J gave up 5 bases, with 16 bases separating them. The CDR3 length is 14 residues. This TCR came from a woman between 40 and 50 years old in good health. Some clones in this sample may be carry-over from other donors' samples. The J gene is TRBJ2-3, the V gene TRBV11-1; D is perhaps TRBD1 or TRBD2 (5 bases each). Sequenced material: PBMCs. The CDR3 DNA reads TGTGCCAGCACCCCGCAGGGACCTGAAGATACGCAGTATTTT. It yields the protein CASTPQGPEDTQYF.